This TCR beta chain was sequenced for a study of tumor-infiltrating lymphocytes in glioblastoma multiforme (TCRdb year 2017). Concerning the study at large: To test whether intratumoral genomic heterogeneity fosters TIL diversity, the study jointly examined somatic mutations, TIL diversity and immune response activity.

For peripheral blood mononuclear cells, total RNA was isolated with TRIzol reagent and then purified using the RNeasy kit. OD 260/280 ratios above 1.9 and RNA integrity numbers above 6.5 were observed for all RNA. Summary of the overall study and its limitations: Generalizability was limited because only one glioblastoma patient was included in the TCR and somatic mutation analysis. The authors noted that sorting T cells into functional subsets, which was not done in the study, would be a future improvement. Because T cells carry unequal numbers of TCR transcripts, RNA-based TCR sequencing may distort clone frequencies.

Concerning this clonotype: This receptor's antigen is unknown. Base qualities are not recorded, but no much larger clone differs from it by a single base.

TCRB libraries were built from RNA via three nested multiplex PCR rounds using a modified ARM-PCR protocol with multiple V-beta primers and a C-beta primer. TCRB-specific cDNA was synthesized from about 0.5 ug total RNA with ProtoScript II Reverse Transcriptase and a C-beta primer. The description of the TCRB libraries did not include any unique molecular identifiers. In the third PCR, barcodes and adapters were added over approximately 23 cycles with Deep VentR (exo-) polymerase, after which 250-500 bp bands were gel purified. TCRB libraries were sequenced on an Illumina HiSeq 2500 with 250 bp paired-end reads. On the authors' methods: The reads were cleaned with Trimmomatic, merged with FLASH and assigned V, D and J segments with MiGEC before being analyzed in VDJtools. The Shannon-Wiener diversity index, calculated using VDJtools, was used to quantify repertoire diversity. TCRdb trimmed the raw reads at Q25, called clones with MiXCR and kept productive beta chains. Each entry merges the rows of one CDR3 protein and shows their most common DNA and genes. V and J calls and clone size were set by TCRdb, not the authors. The sample contains 20,000 or so distinct CDR3 sequences, 65% to 80% of them found a single time. The ten largest clones represent 18% of the sample.

Sequencing was carried out using peripheral blood. The clonotype was recovered from a male donor with glioblastoma.

The CDR3 in this case is CASTVDSHQPQHF. The nucleotide sequence is TGTGCCAGCACCGTGGACAGCCATCAGCCCCAGCATTTT. Recombination linked TRBV6-2 or TRBV6-3 to TRBJ1-5; matching of 6 bases hints at TRBD1 as the D gene. From the cysteine up to the phenylalanine, the CDR3 has a length of 13 residues. Only the CDR3 portion is preserved as DNA: 39 bases, with reading frame beginning at the first base. V and J are truncated by 7 bases and 5 bases respectively, leaving an intervening sequence of 12 bases. CDR1 and CDR2 are drawn from the germline V gene: MNHEY, SVGEGT.